These T cell receptor beta chains were read from a single sample in a study of radiation and T cells in renal cell carcinoma. Some clones are missing from TCRdb's copy, which holds only in-frame ones; the method was immunoSEQ multiplex PCR. The sample shows about 78,000 clones, about 88% of them seen only once. Here the sequenced sample was blood, taken from a patient whose treatment included radiotherapy and nephrectomy. These receptors all stem from an older woman with renal cell carcinoma. CDR3s include the opening cysteine and the closing phenylalanine or tryptophan. Each record gives: J gene, V gene, D gene, clone size, CDR3 DNA, CDR3 protein. D genes are given only for firm matches. A clone size is listed for some rows: how often the clone was seen (once, few, many), or a class if it is expanded.

J gene: TRBJ1-1; V gene: TRBV6-5; D gene: TRBD1; clone size: NA; CDR3 DNA: TGTGCCAGCAGTTACGTGACAGGGCCGGCTTTCTTT; CDR3 protein: CASSYVTGPAFF
J gene: TRBJ1-1; V gene: TRBV10-2; D gene: NA; clone size: few; CDR3 DNA: TGCGCCAGTAACACAGGGAACACTGAAGCTTTCTTT; CDR3 protein: CASNTGNTEAFF
J gene: TRBJ1-5; V gene: TRBV30; D gene: TRBD1; clone size: NA; CDR3 DNA: TGTGCCTGGAGTTCCGACAGGGGCGGAGAGAGGCCCCAGCATTTT; CDR3 protein: CAWSSDRGGERPQHF
J gene: TRBJ1-3; V gene: TRBV4-1; D gene: NA; clone size: NA; CDR3 DNA: TGCGCCAGCAGCCAAGTTGAGGGAAACACCATATATTTT; CDR3 protein: CASSQVEGNTIYF
J gene: TRBJ2-7; V gene: TRBV6-1; D gene: TRBD2; clone size: NA; CDR3 DNA: TGTGCCAGCAGTGTACACGGACTAGCGGGGATCTACGAGCAGTACTTC; CDR3 protein: CASSVHGLAGIYEQYF
J gene: TRBJ2-7; V gene: TRBV7-6; D gene: TRBD1; clone size: NA; CDR3 DNA: TGTGCCAGCAGCGAGGGGACAGACTACGAGCAGTACTTC; CDR3 protein: CASSEGTDYEQYF
J gene: TRBJ2-7; V gene: TRBV6-5; D gene: NA; clone size: NA; CDR3 DNA: TGTGCCAGCAGTTACTCGGCTGGTTGGGGAGTGGACGAGCAGTACTTC; CDR3 protein: CASSYSAGWGVDEQYF
J gene: TRBJ1-1; V gene: TRBV9; D gene: NA; clone size: NA; CDR3 DNA: TGTGCCAGCAGCCCCCACGGGCAGGGGAACACTGAAGCTTTCTTT; CDR3 protein: CASSPHGQGNTEAFF
J gene: TRBJ2-1; V gene: TRBV7-9; D gene: TRBD1; clone size: NA; CDR3 DNA: TGTGCCAGCAGCTTAAAGGGACAGGGCAATGAGCAGTTCTTC; CDR3 protein: CASSLKGQGNEQFF
J gene: TRBJ1-2; V gene: TRBV28; D gene: NA; clone size: NA; CDR3 DNA: TGTGCCAGCATTCCGGGGTCCGCCTATGGCTACACCTTC; CDR3 protein: CASIPGSAYGYTF
J gene: TRBJ2-2; V gene: TRBV9; D gene: NA; clone size: NA; CDR3 DNA: TGTGCCAGCAGCGAGCCCCCGGAGACCGGGGAGCTGTTTTTT; CDR3 protein: CASSEPPETGELFF
J gene: TRBJ1-2; V gene: TRBV6-5; D gene: NA; clone size: NA; CDR3 DNA: TGTGCCAGCAGTTACAGGTCTACTAACTATGGCTACACCTTC; CDR3 protein: CASSYRSTNYGYTF
J gene: TRBJ2-5; V gene: TRBV6-5; D gene: NA; clone size: NA; CDR3 DNA: TGTGCCAGCAGTTACGATCCCTCCGGCGGGCAGTACTTC; CDR3 protein: CASSYDPSGGQYF